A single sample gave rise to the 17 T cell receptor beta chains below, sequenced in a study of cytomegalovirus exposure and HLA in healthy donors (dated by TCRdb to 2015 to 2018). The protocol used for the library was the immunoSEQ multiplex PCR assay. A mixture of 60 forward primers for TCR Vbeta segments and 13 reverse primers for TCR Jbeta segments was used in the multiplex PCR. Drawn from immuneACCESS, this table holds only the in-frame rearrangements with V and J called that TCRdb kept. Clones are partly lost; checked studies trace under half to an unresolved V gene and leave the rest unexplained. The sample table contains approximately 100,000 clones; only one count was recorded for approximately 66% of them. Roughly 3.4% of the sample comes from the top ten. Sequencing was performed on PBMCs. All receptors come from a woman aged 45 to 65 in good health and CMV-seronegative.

The CDR3 DNA reads as TGTGCTAGTGGTCCGGACAGGGACTACGAGCAGTACTTC. Translated: CASGPDRDYEQYF. The chain has TRBV12-5 and TRBJ2-5; 8 bases are a match to TRBD1. Judging by the DNA end, TRBJ2-7 fits better; the J call may be wrong. CDR3 length equals 13 residues. Germline assignment: CDR1 LGHNT and CDR2 FRNRAP.

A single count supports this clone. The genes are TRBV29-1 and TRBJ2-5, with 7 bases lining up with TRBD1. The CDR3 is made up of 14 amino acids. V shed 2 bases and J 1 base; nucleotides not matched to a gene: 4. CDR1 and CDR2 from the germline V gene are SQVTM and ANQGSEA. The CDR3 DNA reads TGCAGCGTTGAAAGGGACAGCCTCCAAGAGACCCAGTACTTC. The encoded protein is CSVERDSLQETQYF.

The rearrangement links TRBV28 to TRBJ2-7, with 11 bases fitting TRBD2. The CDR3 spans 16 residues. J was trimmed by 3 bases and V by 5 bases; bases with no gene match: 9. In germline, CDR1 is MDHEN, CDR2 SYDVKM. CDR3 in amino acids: CASSQPGLAEFYEQYF. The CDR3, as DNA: TGTGCCAGCAGTCAGCCGGGACTAGCGGAATTCTACGAGCAGTACTTC.

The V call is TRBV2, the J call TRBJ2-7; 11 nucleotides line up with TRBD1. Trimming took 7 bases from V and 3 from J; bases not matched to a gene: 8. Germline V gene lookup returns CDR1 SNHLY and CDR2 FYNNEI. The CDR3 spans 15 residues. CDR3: CASIDGGTGGYEQYF. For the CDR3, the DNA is TGTGCCAGCATCGATGGGGGGACAGGGGGCTACGAGCAGTACTTC.

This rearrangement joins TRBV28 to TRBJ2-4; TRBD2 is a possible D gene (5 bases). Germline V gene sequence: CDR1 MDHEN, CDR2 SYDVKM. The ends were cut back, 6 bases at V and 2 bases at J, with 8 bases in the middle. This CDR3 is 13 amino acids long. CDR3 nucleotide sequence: TGTGCCAGCAGCGGGGAGCCCAAAAACATTCAGTACTTC. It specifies CASSGEPKNIQYF.

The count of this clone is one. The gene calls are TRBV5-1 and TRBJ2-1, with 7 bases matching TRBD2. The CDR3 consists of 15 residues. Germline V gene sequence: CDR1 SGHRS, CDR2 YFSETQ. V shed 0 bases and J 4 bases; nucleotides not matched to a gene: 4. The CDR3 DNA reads TGCGCCAGCAGCTTGGGGGGGGAGGGGTACAATGAGCAGTTCTTC. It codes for CASSLGGEGYNEQFF.

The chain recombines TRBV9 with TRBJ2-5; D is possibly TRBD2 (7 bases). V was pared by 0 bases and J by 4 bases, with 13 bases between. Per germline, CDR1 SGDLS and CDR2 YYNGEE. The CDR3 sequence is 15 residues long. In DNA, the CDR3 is TGTGCCAGCAGCGTAGGGGGGGGGCTCATAGAGACCCAGTACTTC. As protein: CASSVGGGLIETQYF.

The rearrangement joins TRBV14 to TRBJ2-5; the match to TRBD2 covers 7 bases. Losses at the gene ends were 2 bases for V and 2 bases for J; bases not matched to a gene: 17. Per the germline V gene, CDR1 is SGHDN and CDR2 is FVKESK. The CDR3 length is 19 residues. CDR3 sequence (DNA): TGTGCCAGCAGCCAAACGTTGGGGTCGGGAGGACTTCTACAAGAGACCCAGTACTTC. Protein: CASSQTLGSGGLLQETQYF.

The CDR3 DNA reads as TGTGCCTGCCGTAGTGACAGCTCCTACGAGCAGTACTTC. Amino acid sequence: CACRSDSSYEQYF. The V gene is TRBV30, the J gene TRBJ2-7, with D perhaps TRBD1 (5 bases). Looked up from germline, CDR1 is GTSNPN and CDR2 is SVGIG (reference sequence). The germline V and J ends were trimmed by 6 bases and 0 bases, with 12 bases remaining between them. This CDR3 is 13 amino acids long.

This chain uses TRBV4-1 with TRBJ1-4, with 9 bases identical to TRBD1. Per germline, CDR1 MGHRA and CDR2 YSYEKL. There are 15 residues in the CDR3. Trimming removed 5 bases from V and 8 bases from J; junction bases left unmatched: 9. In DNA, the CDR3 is TGCGCCAGCAGCATAGGGACAGGGATTTTGGAAAAACTGTTTTTT. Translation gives CASSIGTGILEKLFF.

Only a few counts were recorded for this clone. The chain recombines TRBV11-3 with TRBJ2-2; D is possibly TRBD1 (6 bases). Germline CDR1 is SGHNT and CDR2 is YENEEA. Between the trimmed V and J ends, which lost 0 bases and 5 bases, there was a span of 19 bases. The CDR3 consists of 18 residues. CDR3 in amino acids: CASSLEGAEQGGTGELFF. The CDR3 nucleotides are TGTGCCAGCAGCTTAGAGGGCGCGGAACAGGGCGGGACCGGGGAGCTGTTTTTT.

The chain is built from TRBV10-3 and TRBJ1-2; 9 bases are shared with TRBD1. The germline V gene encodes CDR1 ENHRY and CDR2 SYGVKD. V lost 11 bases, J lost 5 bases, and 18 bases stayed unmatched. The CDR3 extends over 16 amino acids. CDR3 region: CAARRQGGDLAYGYTF. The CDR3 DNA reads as TGTGCCGCCCGTCGACAGGGGGGGGACCTGGCATATGGCTACACCTTC.

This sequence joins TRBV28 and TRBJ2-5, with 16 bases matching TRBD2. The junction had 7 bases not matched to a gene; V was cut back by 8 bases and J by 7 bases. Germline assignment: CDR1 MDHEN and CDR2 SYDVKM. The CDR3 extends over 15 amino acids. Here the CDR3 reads CASRGLAGGRGTQYF. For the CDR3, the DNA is TGTGCCAGCCGGGGACTAGCGGGGGGGCGGGGGACCCAGTACTTC.

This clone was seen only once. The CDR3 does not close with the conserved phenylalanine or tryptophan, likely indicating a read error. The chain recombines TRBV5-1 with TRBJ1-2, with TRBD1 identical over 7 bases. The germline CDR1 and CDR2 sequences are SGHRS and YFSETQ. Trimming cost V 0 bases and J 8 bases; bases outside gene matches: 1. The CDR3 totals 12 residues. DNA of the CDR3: TGCGCCAGCAGCTTGGACAGGGGCGGCTACACCTCC. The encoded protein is CASSLDRGGYTS.

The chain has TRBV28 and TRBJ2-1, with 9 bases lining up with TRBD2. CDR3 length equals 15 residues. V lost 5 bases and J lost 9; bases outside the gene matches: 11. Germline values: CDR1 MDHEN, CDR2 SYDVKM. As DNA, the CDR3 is TGTGCCAGCAGTCCATCTAGCGGGGAGCCCCGTGAGCAGTTCTTC. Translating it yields CASSPSSGEPREQFF.

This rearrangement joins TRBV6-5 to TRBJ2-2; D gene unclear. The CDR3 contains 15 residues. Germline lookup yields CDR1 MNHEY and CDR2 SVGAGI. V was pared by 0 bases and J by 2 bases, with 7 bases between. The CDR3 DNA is TGTGCCAGCAGTTACTCGGTCACAAACACCGGGGAGCTGTTTTTT. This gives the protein CASSYSVTNTGELFF.

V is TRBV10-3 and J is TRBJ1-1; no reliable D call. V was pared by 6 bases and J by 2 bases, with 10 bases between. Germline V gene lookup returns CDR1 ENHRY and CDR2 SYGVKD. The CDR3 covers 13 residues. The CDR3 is CAISREGNTEAFF. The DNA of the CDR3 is TGTGCCATCAGCCGTGAGGGTAACACTGAAGCTTTCTTT.